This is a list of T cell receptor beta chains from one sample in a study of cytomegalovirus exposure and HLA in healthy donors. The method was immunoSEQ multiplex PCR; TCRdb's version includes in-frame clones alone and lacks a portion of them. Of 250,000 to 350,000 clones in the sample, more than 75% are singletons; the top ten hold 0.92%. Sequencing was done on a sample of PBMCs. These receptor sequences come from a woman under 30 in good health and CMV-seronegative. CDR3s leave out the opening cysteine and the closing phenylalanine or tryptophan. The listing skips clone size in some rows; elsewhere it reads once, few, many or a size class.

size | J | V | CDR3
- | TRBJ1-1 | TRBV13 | ASSPPRLNTEAF
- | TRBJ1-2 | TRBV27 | ASSPRGTGGFYGYT
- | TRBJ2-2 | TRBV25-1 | ASNREIGELF
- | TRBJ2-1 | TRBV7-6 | ASSSAGPTMTDHRYVEQF
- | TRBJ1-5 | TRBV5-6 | ASSLWGQGNQPQH
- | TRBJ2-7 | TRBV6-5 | ASSSHPLADSYEQY
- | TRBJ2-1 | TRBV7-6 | ASSQEAHRGYEQF
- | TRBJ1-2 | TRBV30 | AWRPPGTGVGYT
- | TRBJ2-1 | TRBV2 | ASRRDYNNEQF
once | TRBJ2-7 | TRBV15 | ATSILGRGNSYEQY
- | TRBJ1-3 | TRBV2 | ASSEDLGRGNTIY
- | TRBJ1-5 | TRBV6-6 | ASWGPNQPQH